Listed here are 5 T cell receptor beta chains from one sample, sequenced in a study of multiple sclerosis patients with progressive multifocal leukoencephalopathy. Time point: time of PML onset. This table comes from immunoSEQ multiplex PCR, and its TCRdb copy is limited to in-frame clones, with some not included. The table has tens of thousands of clones, more than 80% seen once; the top ten hold roughly 12%. The sample in question was PBMCs, obtained from a patient treated with natalizumab. These receptor sequences come from a woman in her twenties or thirties with progressive multifocal leukoencephalopathy.

The V gene is TRBV5-1, the J gene TRBJ2-7, with TRBD1 as a possible D gene (6 bases). The CDR3 runs to 16 residues. The V end lost 5 bases, the J end lost 2 bases, and 20 bases lay between the germline ends. The germline V gene encodes CDR1 SGHRS and CDR2 YFSETQ. The CDR3 nucleotides are TGCGCCAGCAGTTTGTATGACAGGACCAACCCCTACGAGCAGTACTTC. It encodes CASSLYDRTNPYEQYF.

This chain uses TRBV5-8 with TRBJ1-2; D remains ambiguous. Trimming removed 0 bases at V and 0 bases at J, with 3 bases between. Germline V gene data show CDR1 as SGHTS and CDR2 as YDEGEE. This CDR3 region has 13 residues. CDR3 DNA sequence: TGTGCCAGCAGCTTGGACGCTAACTATGGCTACACCTTC. Protein product: CASSLDANYGYTF.

Only one count was recorded for this clone. The rearrangement uses TRBV21-1 and TRBJ1-6; TRBD1, as called in the table, went unchecked against the DNA. TRBV21-1 is a pseudogene segment. The CDR3 spans 16 residues. The CDR3 is CASKGDRARDNSPLHF. CDR3 in DNA: TGTGCCAGCAAAGGGGACAGGGCGAGGGATAATTCACCCCTCCACTTT.

The chain carries TRBV7-8 and TRBJ2-4; D unclear. The CDR3 consists of 15 residues. The V end was cut by 1 base, the J end by 2 bases, with 9 bases between. The germline gives CDR1 SGHVS, CDR2 FQNEAQ. The DNA for the CDR3 is TGTGCCAGCAGCTTAGAAGGTCTACCCAAAAACATTCAGTACTTC. Translated: CASSLEGLPKNIQYF.

This clone was seen once. The CDR3 loop reads CASSVGLERGGRETQYF. The CDR3 nucleotides read TGTGCCAGCAGTGTCGGTCTGGAGCGGGGGGGCCGAGAGACCCAGTACTTC. The J gene is TRBJ2-5, the V gene TRBV2, with 10 bases that match TRBD2. The CDR3 contains 17 residues. Germline-derived CDR1 and CDR2 are SNHLY and FYNNEI. The V segment lost 4 bases and the J segment 4 bases; nucleotides outside the gene matches: 12.